These 10 T cell receptor beta chains were sequenced from one sample in a study of identical twins. TCRdb reanalysed the 5' RACE reads using MiXCR and keeps one entry per CDR3 protein. This table holds roughly 240,000 distinct CDR3 sequences, 7.5% found once. This sample also belongs to another study, concerning yellow fever vaccine responses in identical twins.

The source material was CD8+ T cells sorted from blood. The receptors here all came from a young woman in good health.

This clonotype was detected a few times. For the CDR3, the DNA is TGTGCCAGCAGCTTGGTTTGGCCTAGCGTAACGATGAATGAGCAGTTCTTC. Protein sequence: CASSLVWPSVTMNEQFF. The chain has TRBV5-5 and TRBJ2-1; D perhaps matches TRBD2 (6 bases). Trimming removed 0 bases from V and 7 bases from J, with 20 bases in between. Germline V gives CDR1 SGHKS, CDR2 YYEKEE (reference sequence). CDR3 size: 17 residues.

This clonotype has a handful of counts. This chain links TRBV20-1 with TRBJ2-1; perhaps TRBD2 as D (6 bases). CDR1 DFQATT and CDR2 SNEGSKA come from the germline V gene (reference sequence). Trimming took off 2 bases at V and 7 bases at J, with 18 bases between the two ends. The CDR3 extends over 15 amino acids. The CDR3 nucleotides read TGCAGTGCTAGAACGGGACTCTCCAGGGTGAATGAGCAGTTCTTC. Protein product: CSARTGLSRVNEQFF.

The chain uses TRBV7-6 and TRBJ2-2; 10 nucleotides agree with TRBD2. This CDR3 contains 17 residues. Germline V gene lookup returns CDR1 SGHVS and CDR2 FNYEAQ. Trimming took 4 bases from V and 5 from J; bases not matched to a gene: 10. In nucleotides, the CDR3 is TGTGCCAGCAGCTCCCCCGCCGGGACTAGCGCGACCGGGGAGCTGTTTTTT. Protein product: CASSSPAGTSATGELFF. The complete variable domain, with remaining parts taken from reference TRBV7-6 and TRBJ2-2, reads GAGVSQSPRYKVTKRGQDVALRCDPISGHVSLYWYRQALGQGPEFLTYFNYEAQQDKSGLPNDRFSAERPEGSISTLTIQRTEQRDSAMYRCASSSPAGTSATGELFFGEGSRLTVL.

The J gene is TRBJ2-7, the V gene TRBV15; 10 nucleotides align to TRBD1. Looked up from germline, CDR1 is LNHNV and CDR2 is YYDKDF (reference sequence). V shed 9 bases, J shed 3 bases, and the junction held 2 bases outside the gene matches. The CDR3 runs to 12 residues. The CDR3 loop is CATGQGGYEQYF. Here the CDR3 DNA reads TGTGCCACTGGACAGGGGGGCTACGAGCAGTACTTC.

At least ten counts were recorded for this clonotype. This chain links TRBV4-1 with TRBJ2-4; D remains unclear. CDR1 is MGHRA, CDR2 YSYEKL, per germline. The CDR3 spans 15 residues. V lost 0 bases to trimming and J lost 0 bases, with 6 bases between them. Written as DNA, the CDR3 is TGCGCCAGCAGCCAAGATGACTTAGCCAAAAACATTCAGTACTTC. Amino acid sequence: CASSQDDLAKNIQYF.

This clonotype was seen ten or more times. The rearrangement joins TRBV12-3 or TRBV12-4 to TRBJ1-2; D call uncertain. This CDR3 contains 14 residues. V shed 3 bases and J shed 6 bases, with 14 bases lying between them. In nucleotides, the CDR3 is TGTGCCAGCAGTTTTGGGCGAACGATGGATGGCTACACCTTC. Protein product: CASSFGRTMDGYTF.

This sequence joins TRBV28 and TRBJ2-1, with D tentatively TRBD1 (5 bases). The CDR3 consists of 14 residues. Germline CDR1 and CDR2: MDHEN and SYDVKM. The V end lost 6 bases, the J end lost 3 bases, and 12 bases lay between the germline ends. CDR3 in DNA: TGTGCCAGCAGCTACAGGATAGACTACAATGAGCAGTTCTTC. This codes for CASSYRIDYNEQFF.

CDR3 coding DNA: TGTGCCAGCAGTTATAGGCTGAGCGGGGGAACTAGCACAGATACGCAGTATTTT. This translates into CASSYRLSGGTSTDTQYF. The chain has TRBV12-3 or TRBV12-4 and TRBJ2-3; 8 nucleotides agree with TRBD2. Trimming removed 4 bases from V and 0 bases from J; junction bases left unmatched: 12. The CDR3 runs 18 residues.

In its sample, this clonotype was seen a few times. V is TRBV7-9 and J is TRBJ2-7, with 9 positions matching TRBD1. This CDR3 has 15 amino acids. Trimming cost V 5 bases and J 2 bases; bases outside gene matches: 7. Germline CDR1 is SEHNR and CDR2 is FQNEAQ (reference sequence). CDR3 sequence (DNA): TGTGCCAGCAGCAAACGCCGGGACAGGGCCTACGAGCAGTACTTC. Translated, it gives CASSKRRDRAYEQYF.

The V gene is TRBV7-9, the J gene TRBJ1-1, with D hard to call. The CDR3 runs 13 residues. Germline loops: CDR1 SEHNR, CDR2 FQNEAQ (reference sequence). Trimming left V 5 bases short and J 0 bases short, with 7 bases between. The CDR3 DNA reads as TGTGCCAGCAGCGGCTTCATGAACACTGAAGCTTTCTTT. This sequence encodes CASSGFMNTEAFF.